Detailed here is one TCR beta chain. The source of the sample is a study of blood T cell repertoires in COVID-19. The method was immunoSEQ multiplex PCR; TCRdb's version includes in-frame clones alone and lacks a portion of them. The data show a few hundred thousand clones, 70% to 90% seen once. Trimming at V came to 5 bases and at J to 7 bases, leaving 8 bases not matched to a gene. The CDR3 runs to 14 residues. Germline lookup yields CDR1 SGHVS and CDR2 FQNEAQ. The sequenced sample consisted of peripheral blood. The source is a man in his forties with acute or convalescent COVID-19. The V and J genes are TRBV7-8 and TRBJ1-2; the match to TRBD1 covers 9 bases. The CDR3 DNA sequence: TGTGCCAGCAGCCTATCCGGGACAGGGCTTGGCTACACCTTC. Protein sequence: CASSLSGTGLGYTF.